These T cell receptor beta chains were read from a single sample in a study of blood T cells in healthy people across ages. TCRdb reanalysed the 5' RACE reads using MiXCR and keeps one entry per CDR3 protein. The sample carries a few hundred thousand distinct CDR3 sequences, about 26% recorded once. This sample also appeared in a second study, on T cells of mothers and their children.

The specimen was blood. Receptors originate from a boy younger than 10 in good health. Both conserved end residues are part of each CDR3. Fields, in order: V gene, D gene, clone size, J gene, CDR3 protein, CDR3 DNA. A D gene is named only where the DNA matches it firmly. The size field is filled for only some rows; it gives once, few, many or a size class.

TRBV10-1	TRBD1	few	TRBJ1-1	CASSVPLTGSMNTEAFF	TGCGCCAGCAGTGTTCCCTTGACAGGGTCAATGAACACTGAAGCTTTCTTT
TRBV5-5	TRBD1	few	TRBJ2-7	CASSLFGGQHYEQYF	TGTGCCAGCAGCTTGTTTGGGGGACAGCACTACGAGCAGTACTTC
TRBV20-1	TRBD1	few	TRBJ2-4	CSARYPEGATSKNIQYF	TGCAGTGCTAGATATCCCGAGGGGGCTACTTCCAAAAACATTCAGTACTTC
TRBV10-3	NA	NA	TRBJ2-5	CAISEPTRGGETQYF	TGTGCCATCAGTGAGCCAACGAGGGGGGGAGAGACCCAGTACTTC
TRBV5-1	TRBD2	NA	TRBJ2-3	CASSNKLAGVEDTRYF	TGCGCCAGCAGCAATAAGCTAGCGGGAGTTGAGGATACGCGGTATTTT
TRBV12-3/TRBV12-4	TRBD1	NA	TRBJ2-3	CASSFGDRETDTQYF	TGTGCCAGCAGTTTCGGGGACAGGGAAACAGATACGCAGTATTTT
TRBV4-2	NA	NA	TRBJ2-3	CASSQDQGGGADTQYF	TGTGCCAGCAGCCAAGATCAGGGGGGAGGGGCAGATACGCAGTATTTT
TRBV7-9	TRBD2	few	TRBJ2-1	CASSRLAGGLDEQFF	TGTGCCAGCAGCCGGCTAGCGGGGGGGCTGGATGAGCAGTTCTTC
TRBV5-1	TRBD1	few	TRBJ1-3	CASSLDGQGLGNTIYF	TGCGCCAGCAGCTTGGATGGACAGGGGCTGGGAAACACCATATATTTT
TRBV27	TRBD2	NA	TRBJ2-7	CASSSILAGPYEQYF	TGTGCCAGCAGTTCGATATTAGCGGGTCCCTACGAGCAGTACTTC